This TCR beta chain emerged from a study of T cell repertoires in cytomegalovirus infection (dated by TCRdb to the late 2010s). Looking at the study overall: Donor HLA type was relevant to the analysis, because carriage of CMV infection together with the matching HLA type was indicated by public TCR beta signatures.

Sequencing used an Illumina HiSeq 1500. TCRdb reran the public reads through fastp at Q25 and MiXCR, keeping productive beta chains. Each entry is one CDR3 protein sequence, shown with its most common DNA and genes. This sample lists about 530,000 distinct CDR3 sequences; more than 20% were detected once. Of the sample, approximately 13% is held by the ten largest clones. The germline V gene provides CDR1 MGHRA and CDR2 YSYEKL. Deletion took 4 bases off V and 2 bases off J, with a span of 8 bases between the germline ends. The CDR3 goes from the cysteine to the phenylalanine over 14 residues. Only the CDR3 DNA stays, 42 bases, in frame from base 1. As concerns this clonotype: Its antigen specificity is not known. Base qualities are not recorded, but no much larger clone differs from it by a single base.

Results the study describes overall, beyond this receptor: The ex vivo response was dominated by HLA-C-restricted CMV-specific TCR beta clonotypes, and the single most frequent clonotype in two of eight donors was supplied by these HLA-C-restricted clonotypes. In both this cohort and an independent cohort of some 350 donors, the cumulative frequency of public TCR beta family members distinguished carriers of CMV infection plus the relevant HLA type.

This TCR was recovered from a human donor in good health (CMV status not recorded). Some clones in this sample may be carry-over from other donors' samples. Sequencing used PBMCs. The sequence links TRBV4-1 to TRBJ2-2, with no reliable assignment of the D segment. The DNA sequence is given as TGCGCCAGCAGCCTGGAGACCAACACCGGGGAGCTGTTTTTT. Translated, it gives CASSLETNTGELFF.